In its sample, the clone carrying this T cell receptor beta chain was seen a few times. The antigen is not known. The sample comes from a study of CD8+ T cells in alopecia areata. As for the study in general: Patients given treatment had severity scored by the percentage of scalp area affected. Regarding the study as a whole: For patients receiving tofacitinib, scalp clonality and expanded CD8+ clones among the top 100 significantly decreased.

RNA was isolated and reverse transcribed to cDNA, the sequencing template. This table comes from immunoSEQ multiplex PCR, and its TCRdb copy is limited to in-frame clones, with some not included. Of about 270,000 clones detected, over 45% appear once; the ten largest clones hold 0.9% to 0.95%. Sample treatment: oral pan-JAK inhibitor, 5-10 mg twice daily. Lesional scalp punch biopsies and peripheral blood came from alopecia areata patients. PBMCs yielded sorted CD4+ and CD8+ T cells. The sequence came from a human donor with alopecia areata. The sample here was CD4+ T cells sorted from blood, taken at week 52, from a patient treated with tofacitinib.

The CDR3 spells CASSQAPLRDTQYF. The CDR3 nucleotides read TGCGCCAGCAGCCAAGCCCCTCTTAGAGATACGCAGTATTTT. The chain links TRBV4-3 to TRBJ2-3; D gene uncertain. This CDR3 is 14 amino acids long. Germline CDR1 LGHNA, CDR2 YSLEER. V was cut by 1 base and J by 5 bases, with 10 bases left in between.